This T cell receptor beta chain was identified during a study of T and B cells in COVID-19 patients. This CDR3 spans 18 amino acids. The trim removed 0 bases at V and 1 base at J, leaving 5 bases unmatched. CDR1 and CDR2 from the germline V gene are LGHNA and YSLEER. Multiplex PCR with BIOMED2 TRB-A/B primer pools amplified TRB rearrangements. MiXCR, applied by TCRdb to the multiplex PCR reads, yields one record per CDR3 protein. The sample lists 24,000 or so distinct CDR3 sequences, 32% occurring once. From blood, about 250-550 ng of genomic DNA served as TRB template. The source is a human donor who had recovered from COVID-19. V and J are TRBV4-3 and TRBJ2-1, with 11 bases aligning to TRBD2. The material sequenced was blood. The CDR3 loop reads CASSQDRVAGGSYNEQFF. In DNA form, the CDR3 reads TGCGCCAGCAGCCAAGATCGGGTAGCGGGAGGGTCCTACAATGAGCAGTTCTTC.